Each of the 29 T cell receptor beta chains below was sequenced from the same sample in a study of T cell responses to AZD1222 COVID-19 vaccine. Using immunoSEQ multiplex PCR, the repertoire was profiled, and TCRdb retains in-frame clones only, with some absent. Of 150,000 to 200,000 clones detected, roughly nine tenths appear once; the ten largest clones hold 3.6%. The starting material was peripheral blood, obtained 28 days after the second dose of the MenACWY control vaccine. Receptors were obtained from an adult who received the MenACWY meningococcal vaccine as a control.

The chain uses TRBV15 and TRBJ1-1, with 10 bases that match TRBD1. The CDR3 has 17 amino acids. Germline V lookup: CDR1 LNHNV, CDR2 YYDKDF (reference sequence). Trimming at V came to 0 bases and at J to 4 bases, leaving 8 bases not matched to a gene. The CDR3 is CATSRELGTGVSTEAFF. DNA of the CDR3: TGTGCCACCAGCAGAGAACTCGGGACAGGGGTAAGCACTGAAGCTTTCTTT.

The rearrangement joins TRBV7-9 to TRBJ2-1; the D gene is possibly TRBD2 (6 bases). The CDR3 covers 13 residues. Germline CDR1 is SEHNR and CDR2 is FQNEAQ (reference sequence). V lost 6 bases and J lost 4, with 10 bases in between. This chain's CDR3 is CASSLRDYNEQFF. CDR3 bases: TGTGCCAGCAGTTTGCGGGATTACAATGAGCAGTTCTTC.

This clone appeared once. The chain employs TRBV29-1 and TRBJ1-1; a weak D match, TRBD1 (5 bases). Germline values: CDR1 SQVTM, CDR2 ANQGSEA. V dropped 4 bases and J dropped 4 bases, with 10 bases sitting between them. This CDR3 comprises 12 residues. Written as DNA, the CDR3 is TGCAGCGTTGTAGGGGAAGGCACTGAAGCTTTCTTT. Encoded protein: CSVVGEGTEAFF.

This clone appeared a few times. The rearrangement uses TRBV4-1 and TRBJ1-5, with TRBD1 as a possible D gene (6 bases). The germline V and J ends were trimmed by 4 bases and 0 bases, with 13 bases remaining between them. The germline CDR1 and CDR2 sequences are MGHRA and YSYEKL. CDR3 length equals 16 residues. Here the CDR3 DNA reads TGCGCCAGCAGCCCCGTACAGGGCCCTAGCAATCAGCCCCAGCATTTT. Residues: CASSPVQGPSNQPQHF.

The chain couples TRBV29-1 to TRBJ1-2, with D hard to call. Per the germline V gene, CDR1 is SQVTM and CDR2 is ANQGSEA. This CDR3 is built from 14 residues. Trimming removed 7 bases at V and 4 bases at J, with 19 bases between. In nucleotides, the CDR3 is TGCAGCGCCCGGGGTCGGGCTGAGGGCTATGGCTACACCTTC. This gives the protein CSARGRAEGYGYTF.

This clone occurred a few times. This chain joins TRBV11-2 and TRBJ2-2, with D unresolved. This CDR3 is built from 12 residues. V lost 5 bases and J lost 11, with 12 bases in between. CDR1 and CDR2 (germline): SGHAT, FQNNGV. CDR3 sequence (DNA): TGTGCCAGCAGCCGCGGACCTCTCGAGCTGTTTTTT. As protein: CASSRGPLELFF.

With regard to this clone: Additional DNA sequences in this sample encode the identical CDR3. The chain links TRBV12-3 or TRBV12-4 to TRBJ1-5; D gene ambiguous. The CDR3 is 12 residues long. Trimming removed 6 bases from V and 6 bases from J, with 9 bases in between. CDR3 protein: CASSQGGQPQHF. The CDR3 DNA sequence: TGTGCCAGCAGCCAAGGAGGTCAGCCCCAGCATTTT.

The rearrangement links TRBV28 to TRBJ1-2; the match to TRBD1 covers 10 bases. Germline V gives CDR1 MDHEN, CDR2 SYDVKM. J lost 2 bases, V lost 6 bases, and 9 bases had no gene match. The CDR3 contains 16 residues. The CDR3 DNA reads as TGTGCCAGCAGGCCAACCCGACAGGGGGCCAACTATGGCTACACCTTC. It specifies CASRPTRQGANYGYTF.

The CDR3 nucleotides are TGTGCCAGCTCGCTTACCTGGAGGGGGGATACGCAGTATTTT. The encoded protein is CASSLTWRGDTQYF. The rearrangement links TRBV18 to TRBJ2-3, with D tentatively TRBD1 or TRBD2 (6 bases each). Germline V gene sequence: CDR1 KGHSH, CDR2 LQKENI. The CDR3 extends over 14 amino acids. Trimming removed 6 bases at V and 6 bases at J, with 16 bases between.

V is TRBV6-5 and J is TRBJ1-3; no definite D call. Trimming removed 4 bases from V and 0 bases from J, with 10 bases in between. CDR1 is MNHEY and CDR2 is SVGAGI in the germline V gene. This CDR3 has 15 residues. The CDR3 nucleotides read TGTGCCAGCAGTTTTTCTCCTGACTCTGGAAACACCATATATTTT. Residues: CASSFSPDSGNTIYF.

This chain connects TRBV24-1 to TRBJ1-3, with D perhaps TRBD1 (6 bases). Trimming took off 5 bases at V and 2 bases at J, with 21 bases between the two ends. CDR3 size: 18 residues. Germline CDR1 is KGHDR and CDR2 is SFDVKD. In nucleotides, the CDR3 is TGTGCCACCAGTGTCCGGGAGGACAGTCGGGATGCTGGAAACACCATATATTTT. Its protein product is CATSVREDSRDAGNTIYF.

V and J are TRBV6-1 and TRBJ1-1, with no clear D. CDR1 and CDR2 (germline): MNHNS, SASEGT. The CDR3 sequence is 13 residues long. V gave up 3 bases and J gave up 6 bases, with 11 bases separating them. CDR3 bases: TGTGCCAGCAGTGATTCCCGAGACGCTGAAGCTTTCTTT. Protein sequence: CASSDSRDAEAFF.

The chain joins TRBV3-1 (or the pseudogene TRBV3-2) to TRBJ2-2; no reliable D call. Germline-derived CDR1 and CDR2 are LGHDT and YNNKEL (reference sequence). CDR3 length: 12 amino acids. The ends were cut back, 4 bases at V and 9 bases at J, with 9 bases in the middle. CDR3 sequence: CASSPWDRELFF. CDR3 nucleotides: TGTGCCAGCAGCCCCTGGGATCGGGAGCTGTTTTTT.

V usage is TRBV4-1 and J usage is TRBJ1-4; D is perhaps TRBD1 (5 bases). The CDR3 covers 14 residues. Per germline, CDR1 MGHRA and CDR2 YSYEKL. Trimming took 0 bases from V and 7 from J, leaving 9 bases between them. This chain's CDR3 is CASSQDIDSEKLFF. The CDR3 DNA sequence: TGCGCCAGCAGCCAAGATATTGACAGTGAAAAACTGTTTTTT.

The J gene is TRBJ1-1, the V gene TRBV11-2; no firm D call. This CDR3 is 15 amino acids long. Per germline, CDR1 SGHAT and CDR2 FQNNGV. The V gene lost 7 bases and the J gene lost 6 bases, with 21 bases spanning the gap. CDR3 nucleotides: TGTGCCAGCACCCGTCTGGAGGGCGTTCACGCTGAAGCTTTCTTT. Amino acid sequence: CASTRLEGVHAEAFF.

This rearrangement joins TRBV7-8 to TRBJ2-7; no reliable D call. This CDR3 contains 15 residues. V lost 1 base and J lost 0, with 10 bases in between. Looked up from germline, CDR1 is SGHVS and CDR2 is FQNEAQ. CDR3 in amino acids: CASSLGILYSYEQYF. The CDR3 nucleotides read TGTGCCAGCAGCTTAGGGATCCTATACTCCTACGAGCAGTACTTC.

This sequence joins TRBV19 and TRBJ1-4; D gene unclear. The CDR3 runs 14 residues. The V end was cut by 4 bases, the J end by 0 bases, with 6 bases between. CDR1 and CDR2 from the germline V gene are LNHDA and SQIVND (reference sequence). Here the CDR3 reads CASSKSATNEKLFF. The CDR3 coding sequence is TGTGCCAGTAGTAAGTCCGCAACTAATGAAAAACTGTTTTTT.

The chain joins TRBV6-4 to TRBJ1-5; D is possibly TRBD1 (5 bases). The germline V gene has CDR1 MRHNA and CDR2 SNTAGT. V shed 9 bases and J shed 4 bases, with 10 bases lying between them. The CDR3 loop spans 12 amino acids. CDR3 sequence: CARGEPNQPQHF. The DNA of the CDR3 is TGTGCCAGGGGGGAGCCAAATCAGCCCCAGCATTTT.

The CDR3 nucleotides read TGCGCCAGCAGCTTTGAACCAAGACTAGCACCCACTGAGCAGTTCTTC. Translation gives CASSFEPRLAPTEQFF. The V gene is TRBV5-1, the J gene TRBJ2-1, with 7 bases that match TRBD2. Germline trimming cut 2 bases from V and 9 bases from J; bases unmatched to any gene: 14. The germline V gene has CDR1 SGHRS and CDR2 YFSETQ. The CDR3 length is 16 residues. The variable domain in full, completed from reference TRBV5-1 and TRBJ2-1, reads KAGVTQTPRYLIKTRGQQVTLSCSPISGHRSVSWYQQTPGQGLQFLFEYFSETQRNKGNFPGRFSGRQFSNSRSEMNVSTLELGDSALYLCASSFEPRLAPTEQFFGPGTRLTVL.

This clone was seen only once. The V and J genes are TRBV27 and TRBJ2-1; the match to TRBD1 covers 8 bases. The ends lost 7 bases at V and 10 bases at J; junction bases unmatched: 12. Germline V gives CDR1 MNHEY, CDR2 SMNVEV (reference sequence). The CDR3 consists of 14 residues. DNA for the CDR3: TGTGCCAGCAAAGTATTTGAGACAGGGGACGAGCAGTTCTTC. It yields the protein CASKVFETGDEQFF.

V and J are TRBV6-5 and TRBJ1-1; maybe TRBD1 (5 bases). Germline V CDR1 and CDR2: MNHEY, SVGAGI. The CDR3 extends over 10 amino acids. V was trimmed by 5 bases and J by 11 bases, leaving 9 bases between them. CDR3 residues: CASSHGGAFF. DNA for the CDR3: TGTGCCAGCAGTCATGGGGGGGCTTTCTTT.

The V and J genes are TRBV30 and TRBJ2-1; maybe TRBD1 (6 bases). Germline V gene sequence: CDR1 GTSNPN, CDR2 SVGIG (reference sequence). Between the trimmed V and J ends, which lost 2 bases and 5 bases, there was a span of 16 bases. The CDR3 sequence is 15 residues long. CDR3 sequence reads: CAWSTGFQANNEQFF. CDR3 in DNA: TGTGCCTGGAGTACAGGGTTTCAAGCAAACAATGAGCAGTTCTTC.

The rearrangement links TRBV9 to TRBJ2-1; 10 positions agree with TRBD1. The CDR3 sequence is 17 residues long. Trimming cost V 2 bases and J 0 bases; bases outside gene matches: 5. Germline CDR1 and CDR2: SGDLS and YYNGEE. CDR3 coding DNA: TGTGCCAGCAGCGTGACAGGGGGCGAAGGCTCCTACAATGAGCAGTTCTTC. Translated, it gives CASSVTGGEGSYNEQFF. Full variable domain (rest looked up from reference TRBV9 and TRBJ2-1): DSGVTQTPKHLITATGQRVTLRCSPRSGDLSVYWYQQSLDQGLQFLIQYYNGEERAKGNILERFSAQQFPDLHSELNLSSLELGDSALYFCASSVTGGEGSYNEQFFGPGTRLTVL.

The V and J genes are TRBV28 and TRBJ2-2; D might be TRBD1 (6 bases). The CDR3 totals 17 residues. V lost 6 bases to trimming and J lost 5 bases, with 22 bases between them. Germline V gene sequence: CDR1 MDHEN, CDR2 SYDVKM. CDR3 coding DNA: TGTGCCAGCAGCTTAGGAGGTCCCGGGACATTAACCGGGGAGCTGTTTTTT. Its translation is CASSLGGPGTLTGELFF.

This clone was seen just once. The CDR3 bases are TGCAGTGCTAGTGGTGGCGGGAGTCTGGATGAGCAGTTCTTC. It translates to CSASGGGSLDEQFF. The chain carries TRBV20-1 and TRBJ2-1, with 7 bases fitting TRBD2. This CDR3 region has 14 residues. In germline, CDR1 is DFQATT, CDR2 SNEGSKA (reference sequence). The J segment lost 8 bases and the V segment lost 3 bases, leaving 10 bases of the junction unmatched.

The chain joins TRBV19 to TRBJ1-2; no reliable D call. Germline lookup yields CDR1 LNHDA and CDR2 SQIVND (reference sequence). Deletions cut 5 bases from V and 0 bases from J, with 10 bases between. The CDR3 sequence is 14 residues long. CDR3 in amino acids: CASSATTANYGYTF. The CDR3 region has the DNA TGTGCCAGTAGTGCTACAACAGCTAACTATGGCTACACCTTC.

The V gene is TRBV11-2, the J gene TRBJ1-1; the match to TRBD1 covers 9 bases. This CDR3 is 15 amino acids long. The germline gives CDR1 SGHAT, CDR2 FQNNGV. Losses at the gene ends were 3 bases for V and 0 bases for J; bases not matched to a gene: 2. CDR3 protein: CASSFRTGVNTEAFF. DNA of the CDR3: TGTGCCAGCAGCTTTCGGACAGGGGTGAACACTGAAGCTTTCTTT.

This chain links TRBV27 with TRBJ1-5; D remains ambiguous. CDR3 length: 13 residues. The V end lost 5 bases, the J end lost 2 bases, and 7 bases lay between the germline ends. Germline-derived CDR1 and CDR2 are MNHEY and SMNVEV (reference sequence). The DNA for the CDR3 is TGTGCCAGCAGTGGATACGGCAATCAGCCCCAGCATTTT. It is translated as CASSGYGNQPQHF.

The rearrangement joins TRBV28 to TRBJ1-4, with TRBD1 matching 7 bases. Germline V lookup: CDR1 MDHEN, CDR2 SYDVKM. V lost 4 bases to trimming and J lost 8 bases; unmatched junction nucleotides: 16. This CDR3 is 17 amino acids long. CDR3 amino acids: CASSSTLGTDLIEKLFF. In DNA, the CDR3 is TGTGCCAGCAGTTCCACCCTCGGGACAGACCTGATAGAAAAACTGTTTTTT.